Listed here are 28 T cell receptor beta chains from one sample, sequenced in a study of T cells in Graves' hyperthyroidism and ophthalmopathy. Researchers took RNA transcripts and amplified the TCR beta CDR3 regions from them. HTBI primers were employed in a first-round RT-PCR of the TCR CDR3. MiXCR, applied by TCRdb to the multiplex PCR reads, yields one record per CDR3 protein. Among more than 500,000 distinct CDR3 sequences listed, 12% to 15% were seen once. Sequences were obtained from blood. The receptors derive from a woman between 40 and 50 years old with Graves' hyperthyroidism.

At least ten counts were recorded for this clonotype. V gene TRBV6-1 combines with J gene TRBJ1-1, with D hard to call. Germline V gives CDR1 MNHNS, CDR2 SASEGT. The length of the CDR3 is 13 residues. V lost 4 bases and J 1 base, leaving 7 bases between the germline ends. The CDR3 sequence: CASSVRQNTEAFF. CDR3 nucleotide sequence: TGTGCCAGCAGTGTTAGGCAGAACACTGAAGCTTTCTTT.

Many counts were recorded for this clonotype. The rearrangement links TRBV5-5 to TRBJ2-7; the match to TRBD2 covers 8 bases. The germline CDR1 and CDR2 sequences are SGHKS and YYEKEE (reference sequence). CDR3 length: 14 residues. V dropped 6 bases and J dropped 2; count of bases not matched to a gene: 7. CDR3 bases: TGTGCCAGCACCCTGACTAGCGAACCCTACGAGCAGTACTTC. It codes for CASTLTSEPYEQYF.

This chain uses TRBV25-1 with TRBJ1-1, with no clear D. The V and J ends lost 0 bases and 4 bases respectively, with 9 bases between them. Per germline, CDR1 MGHDK and CDR2 SYGVNS. The CDR3 runs to 14 residues. The CDR3 is CASSEYREGTEAFF. The CDR3 DNA reads TGTGCCAGCAGTGAATATAGGGAGGGCACTGAAGCTTTCTTT.

This sequence joins TRBV2 and TRBJ2-7; TRBD1 agrees at 7 bases. Germline-derived CDR1 and CDR2 are SNHLY and FYNNEI. J was trimmed by 7 bases and V by 8 bases; bases with no gene match: 11. This CDR3 is built from 13 residues. CDR3 in amino acids: CASEGTEKWEQYF. DNA of the CDR3: TGTGCCAGCGAAGGGACAGAGAAGTGGGAGCAGTACTTC.

This chain links TRBV7-9 with TRBJ2-3; 8 bases match TRBD1. With 9 bases clipped from V and 2 bases from J, the junction kept 7 bases outside the gene matches. This CDR3 spans 14 amino acids. Germline assignment: CDR1 SEHNR and CDR2 FQNEAQ (reference sequence). For the CDR3, the DNA is TGTGCCAGTTCATGGACAGGGTTCACAGATACGCAGTATTTT. Amino acid sequence: CASSWTGFTDTQYF.

This clonotype showed up just a few times. The chain joins TRBV3-1 to TRBJ2-7; D call uncertain. Trimming removed 1 base from V and 2 bases from J, with 12 bases in between. The CDR3 runs to 15 residues. CDR1 is LGHDT and CDR2 is YNNKEL in the germline V gene (reference sequence). CDR3 in DNA: TGTGCCAGCAGCCAAGTCCTGGGAAACGCCTACGAGCAGTACTTC. Translated: CASSQVLGNAYEQYF.

This clonotype was seen more than once but under ten times. The V and J genes are TRBV6-9 and TRBJ1-6; D is uncertain. V was clipped by 4 bases and J by 10 bases, with 5 bases between them. The CDR3 spans 11 residues. Germline-derived CDR1 and CDR2 are MNHGY and SVAAGI. As DNA, the CDR3 is TGTGCCAGCAGTTCAGGATCACCCCTCCACTTT. Its protein product is CASSSGSPLHF.

In this sample, this clonotype turned up a few times. The chain has TRBV6-1 and TRBJ2-1, with 10 bases lining up with TRBD2. CDR3 length: 18 residues. Germline values: CDR1 MNHNS, CDR2 SASEGT. V trimming: 3 bases; J trimming: 11 bases; junction bases outside the gene matches: 19. CDR3 in amino acids: CASSDFGIRGQAGGKQFF. The CDR3 DNA is TGTGCCAGCAGTGATTTTGGGATTAGGGGGCAAGCGGGAGGGAAGCAGTTCTTC.

This sequence joins TRBV19 and TRBJ1-5; unclear D gene. The V and J ends lost 9 bases and 4 bases respectively, with 16 bases between them. Germline assignment: CDR1 LNHDA and CDR2 SQIVND (reference sequence). This CDR3 comprises 14 residues. The CDR3 region has the DNA TGTGCCAGATGGGGTAGGAGATCAAATCAGCCCCAGCATTTT. This gives the protein CARWGRRSNQPQHF.

V gene TRBV12-3 or TRBV12-4 combines with J gene TRBJ2-2, with D possibly being TRBD2 (5 bases). V was cut by 3 bases and J by 0 bases, with 8 bases left in between. CDR3 length equals 15 residues. DNA of the CDR3: TGTGCCAGCAGTTTTTACGGGGCGAACACCGGGGAGCTGTTTTTT. It yields the protein CASSFYGANTGELFF.

This clonotype occurred many times. The chain recombines TRBV7-2 with TRBJ2-3, with TRBD1 matching over 7 bases. This CDR3 has 18 residues. Germline trimming cut 4 bases from V and 1 base from J; bases unmatched to any gene: 14. Germline CDR1 is SGHTA and CDR2 is FQGNSA. In nucleotides, the CDR3 is TGTGCCAGCAGCTCCACTCCGGACAGGTTCTTTGGCACAGATACGCAGTATTTT. It encodes CASSSTPDRFFGTDTQYF.

The J gene is TRBJ1-1, the V gene TRBV20-1; D gene uncertain. From germline, CDR1 is DFQATT and CDR2 SNEGSKA (reference sequence). Trimming left V 3 bases short and J 0 bases short, with 11 bases between. CDR3 length: 14 amino acids. In DNA, the CDR3 is TGCAGTGCTAGGTCGGGCGGGATGAACACTGAAGCTTTCTTT. It is translated as CSARSGGMNTEAFF.

This clonotype was counted at least ten times. V and J are TRBV28 and TRBJ1-1, with D perhaps matching TRBD1 (5 bases). The germline V gene has CDR1 MDHEN and CDR2 SYDVKM. The germline V and J ends were trimmed by 4 bases and 1 base, with 13 bases remaining between them. There are 15 residues in the CDR3. This chain's CDR3 is CASSSPGGRNTEAFF. The CDR3 nucleotides are TGTGCCAGCAGTTCCCCCGGGGGTAGGAACACTGAAGCTTTCTTT.

In this sample, this clonotype turned up a few times. CDR3 sequence reads: CASSSHLGLGHNYGYTF. In DNA form, the CDR3 reads TGTGCCAGCAGCTCGCACTTGGGGCTCGGGCATAACTATGGCTACACCTTC. This rearrangement joins TRBV5-6 to TRBJ1-2; TRBD1 is a possible D gene (5 bases). The germline gives CDR1 SGHDT, CDR2 YYEEEE. The CDR3 spans 17 residues. V lost 3 bases and J 1 base, leaving 19 bases between the germline ends.

This clonotype was counted between two and nine times. The chain links TRBV20-1 to TRBJ1-5; D is possibly TRBD1 (6 bases). The V end was cut by 1 base, the J end by 6 bases, with 19 bases between. From germline, CDR1 is DFQATT and CDR2 SNEGSKA (reference sequence). The CDR3 loop spans 16 amino acids. The CDR3: CSARGPGTPGGQPQHF. The CDR3, as DNA: TGCAGTGCTAGAGGCCCCGGGACACCTGGGGGTCAGCCCCAGCATTTT.

In its sample, this clonotype was seen a few times. The J gene is TRBJ2-7, the V gene TRBV9, with TRBD2 matching over 14 bases. The germline V gene has CDR1 SGDLS and CDR2 YYNGEE. The CDR3 is made up of 15 amino acids. V lost 3 bases, J lost 3 bases, and 2 bases stayed unmatched. The CDR3 sequence is CASSDGLAGGYEQYF. CDR3 nucleotides: TGTGCCAGCAGCGACGGACTAGCGGGAGGCTACGAGCAGTACTTC.

The V and J genes are TRBV20-1 and TRBJ1-2; the D is unclear. The CDR3 sequence is 13 residues long. Looked up from germline, CDR1 is DFQATT and CDR2 is SNEGSKA (reference sequence). The V end lost 4 bases, the J end lost 4 bases, and 13 bases lay between the germline ends. The CDR3 DNA reads TGCAGTGCTATGGACGGAGATGTCTATGGCTACACCTTC. Amino acid sequence: CSAMDGDVYGYTF.

This chain links TRBV7-8 with TRBJ2-2; perhaps TRBD1 as D (6 bases). CDR1 is SGHVS and CDR2 is FQNEAQ in the germline V gene. This CDR3 spans 15 amino acids. The V end lost 5 bases, the J end lost 0 bases, and 10 bases lay between the germline ends. The CDR3 sequence: CASSVDSTNTGELFF. Here the CDR3 DNA reads TGTGCCAGCAGCGTGGACAGTACGAACACCGGGGAGCTGTTTTTT.

This clonotype was observed at least ten times. This chain joins TRBV2 and TRBJ2-3; D gene unclear. In germline, CDR1 is SNHLY, CDR2 FYNNEI. The V end was cut by 4 bases, the J end by 7 bases, with 18 bases between. CDR3 length: 15 amino acids. CDR3 loop: CASSASNFQRYTQYF. In DNA form, the CDR3 reads TGTGCCAGCAGTGCGAGTAACTTTCAACGATATACGCAGTATTTT.

This clonotype was detected a few times. The J gene is TRBJ1-2, the V gene TRBV28, with D uncertain. The CDR3 has 10 amino acids. Trimming took 6 bases from V and 8 from J, leaving 7 bases between them. The germline gives CDR1 MDHEN, CDR2 SYDVKM. This chain's CDR3 is CASRSGGYTF. The CDR3 bases are TGTGCCAGCAGGTCGGGAGGCTACACCTTC.

This clonotype was found many times. The V and J genes are TRBV3-1 and TRBJ2-5; weak D call: TRBD2 (5 bases). V lost 5 bases, J lost 3 bases, and 13 bases lay in between. Germline V gene lookup returns CDR1 LGHDT and CDR2 YNNKEL (reference sequence). The CDR3 length is 14 residues. This CDR3 reads CASSYGVGKETQYF. Here the CDR3 DNA reads TGTGCCAGCAGCTACGGGGTGGGTAAAGAGACCCAGTACTTC.

This chain connects TRBV29-1 to TRBJ2-3; 9 nucleotides agree with TRBD2. CDR1 and CDR2 from the germline V gene are SQVTM and ANQGSEA. The CDR3 loop spans 14 amino acids. V was pared by 7 bases and J by 2 bases, with 7 bases of the junction left unmatched. The CDR3 spells CSGRTSETTDTQYF. CDR3 in DNA: TGCAGCGGACGGACTAGCGAGACCACAGATACGCAGTATTTT.

Ten or more counts support this clonotype. V usage is TRBV11-2 and J usage is TRBJ2-1; 7 bases align to TRBD2. The CDR3 spans 14 residues. CDR1 and CDR2 (germline): SGHAT, FQNNGV. V was clipped by 5 bases and J by 8 bases; unmatched bases: 9. The CDR3, as DNA: TGTGCCAGCAGCCCGCGGGGAGGGTTCGATGAGCAGTTCTTC. It is translated as CASSPRGGFDEQFF.

This rearrangement joins TRBV7-9 to TRBJ1-4; 7 nucleotides line up with TRBD1. This CDR3 has 18 residues. With V trimmed by 3 bases and J by 5 bases, 15 bases remained unmatched. Germline values: CDR1 SEHNR, CDR2 FQNEAQ (reference sequence). Here the CDR3 DNA reads TGTGCCAGCAGCTTTTGGCGGCCGAATGGACAGGAAAATGAAAAACTGTTTTTT. It yields the protein CASSFWRPNGQENEKLFF.

About this clonotype itself: It may be a read error: a sequence one base away is much more abundant. This chain uses TRBV7-8 with TRBJ2-7, with D maybe TRBD2 (5 bases). The CDR3 is 13 amino acids. CDR1 and CDR2 (germline): SGHVS, FQNEAQ. The CDR3 sequence: CANGLSGSYEQYF. The CDR3 nucleotides read TGTGCTAATGGCCTATCGGGGTCCTACGAGCAGTACTTC.

This clonotype showed up many times. The V call is TRBV12-3 or TRBV12-4, the J call TRBJ1-1; D perhaps matches TRBD1 (5 bases). The ends were cut back, 5 bases at V and 5 bases at J, with 18 bases in the middle. This CDR3 has 15 residues. The CDR3 region is CASSPGRGALTEAFF. The CDR3 coding sequence is TGTGCCAGCAGTCCCGGGCGAGGGGCGCTGACTGAAGCTTTCTTT.

This chain links TRBV6-1 with TRBJ1-1; D is unresolved. Trimming stripped 4 bases from V and 7 bases from J, with 13 bases between. The CDR3 spans 13 residues. Germline CDR1 reads MNHNS; CDR2 reads SASEGT. CDR3 DNA: TGTGCCAGCAGTGGCCGGAGTTCCGGTGAAGCTTTCTTT. As protein: CASSGRSSGEAFF.

The chain couples TRBV20-1 to TRBJ2-5; 13 positions match TRBD2. Germline V gene lookup returns CDR1 DFQATT and CDR2 SNEGSKA (reference sequence). J was trimmed by 5 bases and V by 4 bases; bases with no gene match: 10. The CDR3 runs to 16 residues. The CDR3 region has the DNA TGCAGTGCTACCGGGACTAGCGGGACTTCCAGGGAGACCCAGTACTTC. It specifies CSATGTSGTSRETQYF.